The 21 T cell receptor beta chains in this list originate from one sample, sequenced in a study of T cells in localized non-small cell lung cancer. Some clones are missing from TCRdb's copy, which holds only in-frame ones; the method was immunoSEQ multiplex PCR. The data show some 82,000 clones, roughly 75% seen once. The material sequenced was PBMCs, taken before any cancer treatment. The receptors come from a man aged 40 to 69 with stage II squamous cell lung carcinoma.

The chain employs TRBV5-1 and TRBJ1-2, with 7 positions matching TRBD1. This CDR3 contains 14 residues. The V gene's germline CDR1 is SGHRS and CDR2 YFSETQ. The trim removed 2 bases at V and 0 bases at J, leaving 1 base unmatched. CDR3 protein: CASSFGTANYGYTF. In nucleotides, the CDR3 is TGCGCCAGCAGCTTTGGGACAGCTAACTATGGCTACACCTTC. Variable domain in full (rest from reference TRBV5-1 and TRBJ1-2): KAGVTQTPRYLIKTRGQQVTLSCSPISGHRSVSWYQQTPGQGLQFLFEYFSETQRNKGNFPGRFSGRQFSNSRSEMNVSTLELGDSALYLCASSFGTANYGYTFGSGTRLTVV.

This chain joins TRBV7-8 and TRBJ2-1; D may correspond to TRBD1 or TRBD2 (5 bases each). Trimming cost V 5 bases and J 3 bases, with 14 bases left between them. Germline V gene sequence: CDR1 SGHVS, CDR2 FQNEAQ. The length of the CDR3 is 15 residues. In DNA form, the CDR3 reads TGTGCCAGCAGCCCCCCGGGACGACACTACAATGAGCAGTTCTTC. Amino acids: CASSPPGRHYNEQFF. Filled out from reference TRBV7-8 and TRBJ2-1, the complete variable domain reads GAGVSQSPRYKVAKRGQDVALRCDPISGHVSLFWYQQALGQGPEFLTYFQNEAQLDKSGLPSDRFFAERPEGSVSTLKIQRTQQEDSAVYLCASSPPGRHYNEQFFGPGTRLTVL.

The rearrangement links TRBV4-1 to TRBJ2-2, with 7 bases aligning to TRBD1. The CDR3 extends over 14 amino acids. Trimming at V came to 4 bases and at J to 4 bases, leaving 3 bases not matched to a gene. The V gene's germline CDR1 is MGHRA and CDR2 YSYEKL. The CDR3 DNA is TGCGCCAGCAGCCTGGGACAGCGCACCGGGGAGCTGTTTTTT. Protein sequence: CASSLGQRTGELFF.

The genes are TRBV2 and TRBJ1-2, with TRBD1 identical over 11 bases. The J segment lost 11 bases and the V segment lost 4 bases, leaving 3 bases of the junction unmatched. The germline CDR1 and CDR2 sequences are SNHLY and FYNNEI. CDR3 length: 12 residues. Here the CDR3 reads CASSGTGGLYTF. For the CDR3, the DNA is TGTGCCAGCAGTGGGACAGGGGGCCTTTACACCTTC. The variable domain in full, with the rest retrieved from reference TRBV2 and TRBJ1-2, is EPEVTQTPSHQVTQMGQEVILRCVPISNHLYFYWYRQILGQKVEFLVSFYNNEISEKSEIFDDQFSVERPDGSNFTLKIRSTKLEDSAMYFCASSGTGGLYTFGSGTRLTVV.

Turning to this clone: The same CDR3 is also encoded by other DNA sequences in this sample. This chain connects TRBV9 to TRBJ2-1, with D uncertain. Germline assignment: CDR1 SGDLS and CDR2 YYNGEE. The V gene lost 0 bases and the J gene lost 1 base, with 8 bases spanning the gap. The CDR3 length is 15 residues. CDR3 residues: CASSVDGESYNEQFF. CDR3 DNA: TGTGCCAGCAGCGTAGATGGTGAATCCTACAATGAGCAGTTCTTC.

This sequence joins TRBV14 and TRBJ1-3; D ambiguous. The CDR3 is 15 residues long. Germline CDR1 is SGHDN and CDR2 is FVKESK. The V and J ends lost 1 base and 0 bases respectively, with 7 bases between them. The CDR3 here is CASSQGVSSGNTIYF. The CDR3 coding sequence is TGTGCCAGCAGCCAAGGGGTGAGCTCTGGAAACACCATATATTTT.

J is TRBJ2-7 and V is TRBV9; either TRBD1 or TRBD2 may supply D (5 bases each). Germline V gene data show CDR1 as SGDLS and CDR2 as YYNGEE. The V end lost 2 bases, the J end lost 7 bases, and 13 bases lay between the germline ends. The CDR3 extends over 13 amino acids. The CDR3 DNA is TGTGCCAGCAGCGTTCATAACGAGGGGGAGCAGTACTTC. This encodes CASSVHNEGEQYF.

The chain carries TRBV4-2 and TRBJ2-5; possibly TRBD1 or TRBD2 for D (5 bases each). This CDR3 comprises 15 residues. The V gene's germline CDR1 is LGHNA and CDR2 YNFKEQ. Trimming took off 0 bases at V and 9 bases at J, with 17 bases between the two ends. Written as DNA, the CDR3 is TGTGCCAGCAGCCAAGAGGGCACAGGCAAGAGGGCCCAGTACTTC. Amino acids: CASSQEGTGKRAQYF.

The genes are TRBV7-9 and TRBJ2-6; tentatively, D is TRBD2 (7 bases). The CDR3 spans 18 residues. The V gene lost 4 bases and the J gene lost 4 bases, with 20 bases spanning the gap. Per germline, CDR1 SEHNR and CDR2 FQNEAQ (reference sequence). The CDR3 region is CASSSQRGGLSGANVLTF. The CDR3 nucleotides are TGTGCCAGCAGCTCCCAGAGGGGGGGCTTATCCGGGGCCAACGTCCTGACTTTC.

The rearrangement joins TRBV30 to TRBJ1-2; D is perhaps TRBD1 (5 bases). CDR1 and CDR2 (germline): GTSNPN, SVGIG (reference sequence). V gave up 5 bases and J gave up 2 bases, with 6 bases separating them. The CDR3 is 11 amino acids. The chain's CDR3 is CAWDRNYGYTF. In DNA form, the CDR3 reads TGTGCCTGGGACAGAAACTATGGCTACACCTTC.

The chain employs TRBV27 and TRBJ1-6; possibly TRBD1 for D (6 bases). V lost 7 bases, J lost 0 bases, and 13 bases lay in between. Germline CDR1 MNHEY, CDR2 SMNVEV (reference sequence). The CDR3 length is 16 residues. This chain's CDR3 is CASKEGGSSYNSPLHF. The CDR3 DNA reads TGTGCCAGCAAGGAAGGGGGTAGCTCCTATAATTCACCCCTCCACTTT.

The chain recombines TRBV4-2 with TRBJ2-6; D perhaps matches TRBD1 (6 bases). Germline CDR1 reads LGHNA; CDR2 reads YNFKEQ. Trimming took off 1 base at V and 0 bases at J, with 19 bases between the two ends. CDR3 size: 20 residues. For the CDR3, the DNA is TGTGCCAGCAGCCAAGTCAAGGGAAAGACAGGAAACTCTGGGGCCAACGTCCTGACTTTC. This sequence encodes CASSQVKGKTGNSGANVLTF.

V and J are TRBV9 and TRBJ1-2; D is unresolved. Trimming left V 4 bases short and J 3 bases short, with 16 bases between. The CDR3 has 15 amino acids. The germline V gene encodes CDR1 SGDLS and CDR2 YYNGEE. The chain's CDR3 is CASSPPGLGDYGYTF. CDR3 sequence (DNA): TGTGCCAGCAGCCCACCCGGGCTGGGAGACTATGGCTACACCTTC.

In its sample, this clone was seen once. The J gene is TRBJ1-2, the V gene TRBV28; D is perhaps TRBD1 (6 bases). CDR1 and CDR2 from the germline V gene are MDHEN and SYDVKM. The CDR3 totals 15 residues. Trimming cost V 4 bases and J 4 bases, with 16 bases left between them. DNA for the CDR3: TGTGCCAGCAGTTCCATGGGGGGGGCTGTCTATGGCTACACCTTC. This encodes CASSSMGGAVYGYTF.

This rearrangement joins TRBV27 to TRBJ1-4; 7 bases are shared with TRBD1. Germline CDR1 reads MNHEY; CDR2 reads SMNVEV (reference sequence). Trimming cost V 7 bases and J 3 bases; bases outside gene matches: 5. The CDR3 covers 14 residues. The CDR3: CASKDRLANEKLFF. The DNA for the CDR3 is TGTGCCAGCAAGGACAGGTTGGCTAATGAAAAACTGTTTTTT.

The chain carries TRBV2 and TRBJ2-7; 7 bases match TRBD2. CDR1 is SNHLY and CDR2 is FYNNEI in the germline V gene. There are 14 residues in the CDR3. V was pared by 8 bases and J by 3 bases, with 10 bases of the junction left unmatched. CDR3 residues: CASRGDGSGYEQYF. The CDR3, as DNA: TGTGCCAGCCGGGGGGACGGTAGCGGCTACGAGCAGTACTTC. The variable domain in full, with the rest retrieved from reference TRBV2 and TRBJ2-7, is EPEVTQTPSHQVTQMGQEVILRCVPISNHLYFYWYRQILGQKVEFLVSFYNNEISEKSEIFDDQFSVERPDGSNFTLKIRSTKLEDSAMYFCASRGDGSGYEQYFGPGTRLTVT.

This sequence joins TRBV7-2 and TRBJ2-5, with D perhaps matching TRBD2 (6 bases). Trimming stripped 3 bases from V and 3 bases from J, with 14 bases between. The CDR3 contains 15 residues. Looked up from germline, CDR1 is SGHTA and CDR2 is FQGNSA. In DNA form, the CDR3 reads TGTGCCAGCAGCTTCTCCGGGAGCGGAAAAGAGACCCAGTACTTC. It yields the protein CASSFSGSGKETQYF.

V gene TRBV6-5 combines with J gene TRBJ2-7; weak D call: TRBD2 (5 bases). The CDR3 spans 13 residues. Germline V gene lookup returns CDR1 MNHEY and CDR2 SVGAGI. Trimming took off 6 bases at V and 2 bases at J, with 11 bases between the two ends. CDR3 in DNA: TGTGCCAGCAGCCCTACTAGAACCTACGAGCAGTACTTC. This gives the protein CASSPTRTYEQYF.

The J gene is TRBJ2-1, the V gene TRBV7-2; D is possibly TRBD1 or TRBD2 (5 bases each). Per the germline V gene, CDR1 is SGHTA and CDR2 is FQGNSA. The CDR3 totals 15 residues. Trimming took 3 bases from V and 2 from J, leaving 11 bases between them. DNA for the CDR3: TGTGCCAGCAGCTTGAGGGGACGAACCTACAATGAGCAGTTCTTC. Protein: CASSLRGRTYNEQFF.

The rearrangement joins TRBV4-1 to TRBJ1-4; no clear D gene. The CDR3 extends over 13 amino acids. Germline V gene sequence: CDR1 MGHRA, CDR2 YSYEKL. V was pared by 8 bases and J by 4 bases, with 11 bases between. The CDR3 DNA reads TGCGCCAGCGGATTCCTGATTAATGAAAAACTGTTTTTT. Amino acids: CASGFLINEKLFF.

This chain uses TRBV9 with TRBJ1-3, with 7 bases matching TRBD1. Per germline, CDR1 SGDLS and CDR2 YYNGEE. The CDR3 is 15 amino acids. J lost 2 bases, V lost 3 bases, and 5 bases had no gene match. The chain's CDR3 is CASSGEGQPGNTIYF. In DNA, the CDR3 is TGTGCCAGCAGCGGGGAGGGACAGCCTGGAAACACCATATATTTT.